Following are 7 T cell receptor beta chains from one sample sequenced in a study of blood T cell repertoires in COVID-19 (dated by TCRdb to about 2020). Receptors were amplified or captured by the immunoSEQ multiplex PCR assay. TCRdb mirrors the immuneACCESS table, restricted to in-frame sequences. Some clones are absent from its copies; in checked studies, under half trace to an unresolved V gene, and the reason for the others is unknown. The sample yields about 330,000 clones; approximately 87% were counted once. The ten biggest clones cover more than 3% of the sample. Sequenced material: peripheral blood. The receptors originated from a woman aged 45-65 years with active or convalescent COVID-19.

The chain has TRBV7-8 and TRBJ1-5; the match to TRBD1 covers 9 bases. This CDR3 contains 13 residues. Trimming took 3 bases from V and 7 from J; bases not matched to a gene: 1. Germline values: CDR1 SGHVS, CDR2 FQNEAQ. CDR3 amino acids: CASSFDRGQPQHF. The DNA for the CDR3 is TGTGCCAGCAGCTTCGACAGGGGGCAGCCCCAGCATTTT.

V gene TRBV18 combines with J gene TRBJ2-1; 7 bases are a match to TRBD2. The CDR3 length is 15 residues. V lost 2 bases to trimming and J lost 10 bases; unmatched junction nucleotides: 11. In germline, CDR1 is KGHSH, CDR2 LQKENI. The CDR3 loop is CASSPIPGASGEQFF. The CDR3 coding sequence is TGTGCCAGCTCACCAATCCCTGGAGCTAGCGGAGAGCAGTTCTTC.

This CDR3 is CASSSRRTGTPGELFF. CDR3 nucleotides: TGTGCCAGCAGTTCCCGACGGACAGGGACGCCCGGGGAGCTGTTTTTT. The rearrangement joins TRBV6-5 to TRBJ2-2, with 8 bases that match TRBD1. The CDR3 is 16 amino acids. The germline V gene encodes CDR1 MNHEY and CDR2 SVGAGI. The J segment lost 6 bases and the V segment lost 4 bases, leaving 10 bases of the junction unmatched.

This clone was seen a single time. This rearrangement joins TRBV21-1 to TRBJ1-4; the table's D gene call, TRBD1, was not cross checked with the DNA. TRBV21-1 is assigned pseudogene status. This CDR3 has 16 amino acids. The CDR3 loop reads CASNLGSQGGNEKLFF. The CDR3 region has the DNA TGTGCCAGCAACCTGGGGTCACAGGGTGGGAACGAAAAACTGTTTTTT.

J is TRBJ1-2 and V is TRBV18; D gene unclear. CDR1 and CDR2 from the germline V gene are KGHSH and LQKENI. The length of the CDR3 is 14 residues. V shed 3 bases and J shed 2 bases, with 10 bases lying between them. The CDR3 DNA is TGTGCCAGCTCACCCGTTCGGGGAAACTATGGCTACACCTTC. Translated: CASSPVRGNYGYTF. The variable domain in full, completed from reference TRBV18 and TRBJ1-2, reads NAGVMQNPRHLVRRRGQEARLRCSPMKGHSHVYWYRQLPEEGLKFMVYLQKENIIDESGMPKERFSAEFPKEGPSILRIQQVVRGDSAAYFCASSPVRGNYGYTFGSGTRLTVV.

This clone has just a few counts. This chain links TRBV28 with TRBJ1-2; 9 bases align to TRBD1. Germline loops: CDR1 MDHEN, CDR2 SYDVKM. This CDR3 has 15 amino acids. V trimming: 8 bases; J trimming: 5 bases; junction bases outside the gene matches: 12. CDR3 sequence: CASQPPGTGNYGYTF. CDR3 in DNA: TGTGCCAGCCAGCCCCCCGGGACAGGGAATTATGGCTACACCTTC.

The chain recombines TRBV24-1 with TRBJ1-1, with TRBD1 identical over 9 bases. V gave up 12 bases and J gave up 1 base; unmatched junction bases: 5. The V gene's germline CDR1 is KGHDR and CDR2 SFDVKD. This CDR3 is 13 amino acids long. This chain's CDR3 is CASPGQGNTEAFF. The CDR3 nucleotides are TGTGCCTCTCCGGGACAGGGGAACACTGAAGCTTTCTTT.